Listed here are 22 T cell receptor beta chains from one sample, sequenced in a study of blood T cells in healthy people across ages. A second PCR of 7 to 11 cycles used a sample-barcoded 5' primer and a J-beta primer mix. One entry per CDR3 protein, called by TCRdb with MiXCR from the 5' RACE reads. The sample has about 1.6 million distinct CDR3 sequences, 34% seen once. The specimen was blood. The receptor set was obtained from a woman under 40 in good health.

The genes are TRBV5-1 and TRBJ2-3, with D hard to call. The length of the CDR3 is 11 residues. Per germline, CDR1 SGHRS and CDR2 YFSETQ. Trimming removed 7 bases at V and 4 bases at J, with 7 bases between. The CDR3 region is CASRISDTQYF. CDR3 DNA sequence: TGCGCCAGCCGAATCTCAGATACGCAGTATTTT.

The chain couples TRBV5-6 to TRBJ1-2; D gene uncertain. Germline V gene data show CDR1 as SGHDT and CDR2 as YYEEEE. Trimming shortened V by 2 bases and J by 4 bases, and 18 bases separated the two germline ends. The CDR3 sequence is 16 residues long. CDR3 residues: CASSFSTEDFFYGYTF. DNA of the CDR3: TGTGCCAGCAGCTTTTCTACAGAAGATTTTTTCTATGGCTACACCTTC.

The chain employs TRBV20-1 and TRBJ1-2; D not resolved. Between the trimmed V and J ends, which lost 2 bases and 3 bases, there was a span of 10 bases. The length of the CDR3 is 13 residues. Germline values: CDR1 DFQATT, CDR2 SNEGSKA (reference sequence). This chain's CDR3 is CSARKESDYGYTF. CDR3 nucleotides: TGCAGTGCTAGAAAGGAGTCGGACTATGGCTACACCTTC.

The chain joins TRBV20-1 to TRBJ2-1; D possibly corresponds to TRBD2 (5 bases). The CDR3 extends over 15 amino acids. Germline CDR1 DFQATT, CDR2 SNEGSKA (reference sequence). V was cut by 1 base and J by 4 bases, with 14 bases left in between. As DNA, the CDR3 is TGCAGTGCTAGAGTCGGTCGGGGAGCGTACAATGAGCAGTTCTTC. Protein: CSARVGRGAYNEQFF.

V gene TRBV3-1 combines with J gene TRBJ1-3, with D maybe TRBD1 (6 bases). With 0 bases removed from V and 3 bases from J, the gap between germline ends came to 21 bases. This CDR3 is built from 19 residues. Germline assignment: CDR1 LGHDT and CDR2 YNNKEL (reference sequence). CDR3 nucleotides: TGTGCCAGCAGCCAAGATTATTATGGGGGGCCTCTAAGTGGAAACACCATATATTTT. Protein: CASSQDYYGGPLSGNTIYF.

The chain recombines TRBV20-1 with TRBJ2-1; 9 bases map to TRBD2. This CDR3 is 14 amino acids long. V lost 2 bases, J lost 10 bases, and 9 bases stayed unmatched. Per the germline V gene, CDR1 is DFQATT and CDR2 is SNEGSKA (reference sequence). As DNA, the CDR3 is TGCAGTGCTAGATACCCAGCGGGGGGCTCAGAGCAGTTCTTC. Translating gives CSARYPAGGSEQFF.

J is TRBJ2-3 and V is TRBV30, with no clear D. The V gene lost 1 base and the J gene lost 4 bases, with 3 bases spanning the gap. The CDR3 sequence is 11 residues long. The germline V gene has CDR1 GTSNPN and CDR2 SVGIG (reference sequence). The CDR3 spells CAWSAADTQYF. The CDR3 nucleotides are TGTGCCTGGAGTGCTGCAGATACGCAGTATTTT.

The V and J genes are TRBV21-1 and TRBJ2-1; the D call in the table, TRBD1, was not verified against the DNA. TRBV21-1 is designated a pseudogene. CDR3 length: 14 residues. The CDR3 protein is CASTSRGETGELFF. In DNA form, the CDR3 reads TGTGCCAGCACCTCAAGAGGGGAGACCGGGGAGCTGTTCTTC.

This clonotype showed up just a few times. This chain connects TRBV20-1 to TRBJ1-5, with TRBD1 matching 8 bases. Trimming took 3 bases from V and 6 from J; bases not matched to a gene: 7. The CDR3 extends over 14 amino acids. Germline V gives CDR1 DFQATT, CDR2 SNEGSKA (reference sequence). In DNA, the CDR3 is TGCAGTGCTAGGGGGACACAGGGGGGTCAGCCCCAGCATTTT. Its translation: CSARGTQGGQPQHF.

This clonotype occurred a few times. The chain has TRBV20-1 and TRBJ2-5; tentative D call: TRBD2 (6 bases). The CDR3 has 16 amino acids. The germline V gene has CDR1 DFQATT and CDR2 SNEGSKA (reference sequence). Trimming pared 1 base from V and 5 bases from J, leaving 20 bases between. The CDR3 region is CSARGGIWGREETQYF. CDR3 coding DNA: TGCAGTGCTAGAGGTGGGATCTGGGGCCGGGAGGAGACCCAGTACTTC.

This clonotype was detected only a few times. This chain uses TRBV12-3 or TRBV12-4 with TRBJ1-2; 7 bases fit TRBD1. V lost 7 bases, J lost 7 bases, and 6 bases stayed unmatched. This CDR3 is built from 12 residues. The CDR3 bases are TGTGCCAGCAACGAGGGGGCAGTTGGCTACACCTTC. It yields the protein CASNEGAVGYTF.

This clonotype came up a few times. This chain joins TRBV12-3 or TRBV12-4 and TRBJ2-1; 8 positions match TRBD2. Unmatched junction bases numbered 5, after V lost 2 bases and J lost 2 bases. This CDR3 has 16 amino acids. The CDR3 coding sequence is TGTGCCAGCAGTTTATCGGGACTAGTGGCCTACAATGAGCAGTTCTTC. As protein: CASSLSGLVAYNEQFF.

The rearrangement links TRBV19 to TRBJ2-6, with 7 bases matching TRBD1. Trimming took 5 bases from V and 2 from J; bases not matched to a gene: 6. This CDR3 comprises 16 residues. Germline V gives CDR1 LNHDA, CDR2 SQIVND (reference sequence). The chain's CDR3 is CASSETGLTGANVLTF. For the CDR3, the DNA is TGTGCCAGTAGTGAGACAGGGTTGACTGGGGCCAACGTCCTGACTTTC.

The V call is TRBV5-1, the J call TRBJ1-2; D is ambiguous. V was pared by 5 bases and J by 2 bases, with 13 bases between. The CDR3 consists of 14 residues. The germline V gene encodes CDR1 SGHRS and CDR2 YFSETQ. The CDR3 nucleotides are TGCGCCAGCAGTTGGAATGGGCTGAACTATGGCTACACCTTC. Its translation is CASSWNGLNYGYTF.

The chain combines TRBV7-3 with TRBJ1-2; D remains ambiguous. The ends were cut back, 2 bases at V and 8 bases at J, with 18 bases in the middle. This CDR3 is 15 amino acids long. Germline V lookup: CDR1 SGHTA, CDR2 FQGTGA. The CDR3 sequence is CASSLEGGRDVGYTF. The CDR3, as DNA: TGTGCCAGCAGCTTAGAGGGAGGCCGGGATGTAGGCTACACCTTC. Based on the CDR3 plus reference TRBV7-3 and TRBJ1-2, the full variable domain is GAGVSQTPSNKVTEKGKYVELRCDPISGHTALYWYRQSLGQGPEFLIYFQGTGAADDSGLPNDRFFAVRPEGSVSTLKIQRTERGDSAVYLCASSLEGGRDVGYTFGSGTRLTVV.

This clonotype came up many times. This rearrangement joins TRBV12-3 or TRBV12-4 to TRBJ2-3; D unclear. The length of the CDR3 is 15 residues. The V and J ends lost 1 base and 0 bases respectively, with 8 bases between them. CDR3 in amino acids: CASSLGDLSTDTQYF. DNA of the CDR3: TGTGCCAGCAGTTTAGGAGACTTAAGCACAGATACGCAGTATTTT.

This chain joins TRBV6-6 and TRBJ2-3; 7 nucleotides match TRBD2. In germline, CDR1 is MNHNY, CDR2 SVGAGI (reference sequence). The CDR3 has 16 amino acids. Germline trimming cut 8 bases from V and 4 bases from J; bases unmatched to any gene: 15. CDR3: CASRLLREGPPDTQYF. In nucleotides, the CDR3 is TGTGCCAGCCGACTATTGAGGGAGGGCCCGCCAGATACGCAGTATTTT.

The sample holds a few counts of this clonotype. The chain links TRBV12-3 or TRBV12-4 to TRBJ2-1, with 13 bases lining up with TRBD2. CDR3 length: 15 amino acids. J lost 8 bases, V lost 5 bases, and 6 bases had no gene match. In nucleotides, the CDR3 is TGTGCCAGCAGTGAACTAGCGGGAGGGCCCCATGAGCAGTTCTTC. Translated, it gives CASSELAGGPHEQFF.

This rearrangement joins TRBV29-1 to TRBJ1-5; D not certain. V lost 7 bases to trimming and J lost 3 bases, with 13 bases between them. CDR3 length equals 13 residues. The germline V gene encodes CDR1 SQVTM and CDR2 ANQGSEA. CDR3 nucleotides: TGCAGCGCGGTTACGAGGTCCAATCAGCCCCAGCATTTT. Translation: CSAVTRSNQPQHF.

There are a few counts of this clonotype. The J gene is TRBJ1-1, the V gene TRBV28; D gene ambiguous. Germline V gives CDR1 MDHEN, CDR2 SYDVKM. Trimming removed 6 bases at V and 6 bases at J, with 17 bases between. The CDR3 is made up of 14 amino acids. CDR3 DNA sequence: TGTGCCAGCAGGTTGCGACGGGCCCAGGCTGAAGCTTTCTTT. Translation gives CASRLRRAQAEAFF. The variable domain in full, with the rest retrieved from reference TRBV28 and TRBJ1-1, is DVKVTQSSRYLVKRTGEKVFLECVQDMDHENMFWYRQDPGLGLRLIYFSYDVKMKEKGDIPEGYSVSREKKERFSLILESASTNQTSMYLCASRLRRAQAEAFFGQGTRLTVV.

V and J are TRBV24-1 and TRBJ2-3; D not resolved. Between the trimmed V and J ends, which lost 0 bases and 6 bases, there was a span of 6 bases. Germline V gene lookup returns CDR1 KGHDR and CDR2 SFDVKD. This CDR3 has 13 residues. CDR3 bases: TGTGCCACCAGTGATTTGCTTCTGGATACGCAGTATTTT. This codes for CATSDLLLDTQYF.

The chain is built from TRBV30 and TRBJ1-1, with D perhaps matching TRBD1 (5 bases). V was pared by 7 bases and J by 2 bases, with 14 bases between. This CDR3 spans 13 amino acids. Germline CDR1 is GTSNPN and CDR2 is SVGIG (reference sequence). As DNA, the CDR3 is TGTGCCTCGCAATGGGACCCTAACACTGAAGCTTTCTTT. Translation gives CASQWDPNTEAFF.